The 2 T cell receptor beta chains in this list originate from one sample, sequenced in a study of OX40 agonist ivuxolimab in advanced cancers. Library preparation was by the immunoSEQ multiplex PCR assay. TCRdb re-hosts the immuneACCESS table, in-frame sequences only. Its copies lack some clones; in the studies checked, an unresolved V gene accounts for under half of them, and the cause for the rest is not known. This sample comprises tens of thousands of clones, around four fifths of them detected only once. The top ten hold less than 3.5% of the sample. Sequenced here: CD4+ or CD8+ T cells sorted from blood, sampled in a trial of the OX40 agonist ivuxolimab. Receptors originate from an adult with an advanced solid tumor such as melanoma, head and neck, liver or kidney cancer.

The chain links TRBV4-1 to TRBJ2-1; TRBD2 matches 8 bases. The CDR3 runs 14 residues. Trimming at V came to 4 bases and at J to 8 bases, leaving 7 bases not matched to a gene. CDR1 and CDR2 from the germline V gene are MGHRA and YSYEKL. Written as DNA, the CDR3 is TGCGCCAGCAGCCTTAGCGGGGCTGTCGATGAGCAGTTCTTC. Translating gives CASSLSGAVDEQFF.

The CDR3 bases are TGTGCCAGCAGCTTAGTCCCTGTTAGCGGGGGGAACACAGATACGCAGTATTTT. This sequence encodes CASSLVPVSGGNTDTQYF. The genes are TRBV7-3 and TRBJ2-3; TRBD2 agrees at 10 bases. The CDR3 loop spans 18 amino acids. The V and J ends lost 2 bases and 2 bases, in that order; junction bases with no gene match: 10. Looked up from germline, CDR1 is SGHTA and CDR2 is FQGTGA.